This TCR beta chain stems from a study of T-cell memory formation after mild COVID-19. Study-wide background: Among the donors, TCR clusters were largely specific to each donor.

The germline V and J ends were trimmed by 5 bases and 5 bases, with 5 bases remaining between them. Germline loops: CDR1 LGHNT, CDR2 FRNRAP. The CDR3 has 11 residues. This clonotype has a count of ten or more. The antigen remains unidentified. Study observations and caveats: Memory sampled before infection contained some responding clones, suggesting cross-reactive memory joined.

Using constant-segment primers, 5'RACE produced TCR alpha and TCR beta cDNA libraries carrying sample barcodes and UMIs. TCRdb used MiXCR to reprocess the 5' RACE reads, holding one entry per CDR3 protein. The sample yields about 400,000 distinct CDR3 sequences, roughly 14% seen once. The TCR sequence derives from a man between 18 and 35 years old who had mild COVID-19 (a few samples of this study predate the infection). Cell type and time point are not known. J is TRBJ2-3 and V is TRBV12-5; the D gene could be TRBD1 or TRBD2 (5 bases each). Source material: PBMCs or a T cell subset sorted from them (not recorded which). The DNA for the CDR3 is TGTGCTAGTGGTGGGGGAGATACGCAGTATTTT. It is translated as CASGGGDTQYF. Drawing the rest from reference TRBV12-5 and TRBJ2-3, the complete variable domain is DARVTQTPRHKVTEMGQEVTMRCQPILGHNTVFWYRQTMMQGLELLAYFRNRAPLDDSGMPKDRFSAEMPDATLATLKIQPSEPRDSAVYFCASGGGDTQYFGPGTRLTVL.